The source of this TCR beta chain is a study of cytomegalovirus exposure and HLA in healthy donors. In the PCR, 60 Vbeta and 13 Jbeta primers were used. The table came from immunoSEQ multiplex PCR; TCRdb's copy has only in-frame clones and leaves some out. This table has roughly 130,000 clones, 80% appearing once. The specimen was PBMCs. This receptor was identified in a man aged 35 to 55 in good health and CMV-seronegative.

The CDR3 reads CASSAGTSASYEQYF. The CDR3, as DNA: TGTGCCAGCAGTGCCGGGACTAGCGCCTCCTACGAGCAGTACTTC. This chain joins TRBV28 and TRBJ2-7; 10 bases map to TRBD2. Germline lookup yields CDR1 MDHEN and CDR2 SYDVKM. V shed 5 bases and J 0 bases; nucleotides not matched to a gene: 4. This CDR3 is built from 15 residues.